Described below is a single T cell receptor beta chain sequence and its context. The antigen is unknown. The PCR had 60 Vbeta and 13 Jbeta primers. TCRdb's copy holds only in-frame clones and misses some; the assay was immunoSEQ multiplex PCR. The top ten hold 1.2% to 1.5% of the sample, which has some 150,000 clones, roughly four fifths seen once. These data belong to a study of cytomegalovirus exposure and HLA in healthy donors. Across the study: Assignment to the Caucasian-associated ancestry cluster applied to around 80% of the 300 to 500 genotyped donors. General study points: Immune exposure data for these donors was limited to CMV serostatus. Published work reported that the classifier diagnosed cytomegalovirus status with high specificity and sensitivity. It was likely that a cluster of highly shared sequence variants was a sequencing artifact.

CDR1 is SGHVS, CDR2 FQNEAQ, per germline. The length of the CDR3 is 15 residues. V was cut by 4 bases and J by 6 bases, with 16 bases left in between. The V call is TRBV7-8, the J call TRBJ2-1; D is unclear. This TCR derives from a man aged 55 to 70 in good health and CMV-seronegative. Sequenced: PBMCs. CDR3 sequence (DNA): TGTGCCAGCAGCTCTCGCGAAATCGTCCGCAATGAGCAGTTCTTC. Translating gives CASSSREIVRNEQFF.